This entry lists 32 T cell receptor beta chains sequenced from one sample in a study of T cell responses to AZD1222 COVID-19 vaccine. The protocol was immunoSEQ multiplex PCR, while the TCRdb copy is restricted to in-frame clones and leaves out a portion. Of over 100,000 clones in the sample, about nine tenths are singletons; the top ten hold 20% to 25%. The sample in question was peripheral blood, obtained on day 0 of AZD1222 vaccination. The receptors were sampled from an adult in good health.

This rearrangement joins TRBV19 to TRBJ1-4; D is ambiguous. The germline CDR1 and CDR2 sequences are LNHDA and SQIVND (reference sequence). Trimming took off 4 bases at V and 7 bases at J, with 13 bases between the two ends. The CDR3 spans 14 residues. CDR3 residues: CASSRAIYSEKLFF. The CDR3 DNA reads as TGTGCCAGTAGTAGGGCCATTTACAGTGAAAAACTGTTTTTT.

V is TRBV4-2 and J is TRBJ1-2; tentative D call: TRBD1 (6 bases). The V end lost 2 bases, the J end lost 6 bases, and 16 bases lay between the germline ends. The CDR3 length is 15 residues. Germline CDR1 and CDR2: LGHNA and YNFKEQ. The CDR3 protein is CASSQPAGVKDGYTF. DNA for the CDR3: TGTGCCAGCAGCCAACCCGCAGGGGTTAAGGATGGCTACACCTTC.

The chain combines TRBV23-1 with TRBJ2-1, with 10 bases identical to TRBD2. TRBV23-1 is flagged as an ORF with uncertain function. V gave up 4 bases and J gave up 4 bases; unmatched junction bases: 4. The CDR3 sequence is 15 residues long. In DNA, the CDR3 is TGCGCCAGCAGTCCCACTAGCGGGGATTACAATGAGCAGTTCTTC. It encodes CASSPTSGDYNEQFF.

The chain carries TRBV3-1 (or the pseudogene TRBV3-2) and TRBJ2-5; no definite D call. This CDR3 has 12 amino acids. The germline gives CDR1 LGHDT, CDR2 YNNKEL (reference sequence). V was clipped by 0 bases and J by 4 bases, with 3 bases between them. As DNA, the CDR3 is TGTGCCAGCAGCCAAGATCGAGAGACCCAGTACTTC. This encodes CASSQDRETQYF.

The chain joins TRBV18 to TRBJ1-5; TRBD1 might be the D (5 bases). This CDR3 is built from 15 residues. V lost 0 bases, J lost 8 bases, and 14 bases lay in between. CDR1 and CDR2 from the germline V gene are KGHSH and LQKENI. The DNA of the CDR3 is TGTGCCAGCTCACCACCGGGGCAGGGAAGGAAGCCCCAGCATTTT. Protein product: CASSPPGQGRKPQHF.

The CDR3 nucleotides are TGCAGCGTTGAAGATCCAAGCGGGGGACACAATGAGCAGTTCTTC. Its translation: CSVEDPSGGHNEQFF. The genes are TRBV29-1 and TRBJ2-1; 8 bases are shared with TRBD2. The J segment lost 5 bases and the V segment lost 0 bases, leaving 6 bases of the junction unmatched. The CDR3 has 15 residues. The germline gives CDR1 SQVTM, CDR2 ANQGSEA.

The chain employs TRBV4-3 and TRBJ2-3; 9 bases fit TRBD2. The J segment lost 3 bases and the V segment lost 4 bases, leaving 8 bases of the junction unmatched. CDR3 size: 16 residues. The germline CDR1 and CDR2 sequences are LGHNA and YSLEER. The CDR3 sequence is CASSRSGGGVTDTQYF. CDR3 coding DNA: TGCGCCAGCAGCCGATCGGGCGGGGGGGTAACAGATACGCAGTATTTT.

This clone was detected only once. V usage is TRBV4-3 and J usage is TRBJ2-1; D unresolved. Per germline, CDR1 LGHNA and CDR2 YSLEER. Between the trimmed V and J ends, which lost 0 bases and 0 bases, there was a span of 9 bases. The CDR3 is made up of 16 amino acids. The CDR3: CASSQEGWSSYNEQFF. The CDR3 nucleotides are TGCGCCAGCAGCCAAGAGGGGTGGAGCTCCTACAATGAGCAGTTCTTC.

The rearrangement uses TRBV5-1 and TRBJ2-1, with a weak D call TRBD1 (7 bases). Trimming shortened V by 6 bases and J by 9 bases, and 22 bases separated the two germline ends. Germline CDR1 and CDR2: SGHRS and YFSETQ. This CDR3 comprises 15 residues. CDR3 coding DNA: TGCGCCAGCAACAGGGGCACTAGCACCCAGGCTGAGCAGTTCTTC. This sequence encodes CASNRGTSTQAEQFF.

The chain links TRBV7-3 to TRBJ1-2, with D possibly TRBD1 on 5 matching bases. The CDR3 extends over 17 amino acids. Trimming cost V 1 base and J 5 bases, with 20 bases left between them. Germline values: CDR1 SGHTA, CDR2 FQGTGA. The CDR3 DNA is TGTGCCAGCAGCTTAAATTTTGAGGGGCTTCTTTCGTATGGCTACACCTTC. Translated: CASSLNFEGLLSYGYTF. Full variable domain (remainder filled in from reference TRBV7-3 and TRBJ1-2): GAGVSQTPSNKVTEKGKYVELRCDPISGHTALYWYRQSLGQGPEFLIYFQGTGAADDSGLPNDRFFAVRPEGSVSTLKIQRTERGDSAVYLCASSLNFEGLLSYGYTFGSGTRLTVV.

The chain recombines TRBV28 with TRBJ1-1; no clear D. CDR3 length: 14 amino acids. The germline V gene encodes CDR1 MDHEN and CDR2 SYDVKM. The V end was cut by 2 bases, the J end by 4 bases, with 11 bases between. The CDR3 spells CASSLRSGPTEAFF. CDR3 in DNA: TGTGCCAGCAGTTTAAGGTCCGGGCCCACTGAAGCTTTCTTT.

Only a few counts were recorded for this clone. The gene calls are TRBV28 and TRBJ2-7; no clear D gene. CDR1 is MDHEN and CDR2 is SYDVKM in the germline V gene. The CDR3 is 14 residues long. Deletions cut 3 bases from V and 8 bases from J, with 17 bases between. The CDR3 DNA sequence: TGTGCCAGCAGTTTTACTCGGGCAGCCCTCAAGCAGTACTTC. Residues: CASSFTRAALKQYF.

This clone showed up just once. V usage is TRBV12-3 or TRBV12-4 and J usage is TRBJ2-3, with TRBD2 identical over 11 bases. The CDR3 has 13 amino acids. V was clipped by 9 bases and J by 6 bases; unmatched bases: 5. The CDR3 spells CASDASGGDTQYF. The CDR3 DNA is TGTGCCAGTGATGCTAGCGGGGGGGATACGCAGTATTTT.

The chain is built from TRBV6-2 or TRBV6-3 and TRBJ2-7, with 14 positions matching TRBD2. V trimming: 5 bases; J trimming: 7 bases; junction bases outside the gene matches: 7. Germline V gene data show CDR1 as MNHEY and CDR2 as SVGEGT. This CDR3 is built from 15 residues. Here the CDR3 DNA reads TGTGCCAGCAGTCGGACTAGCGGGGGGTCTGAGGAGCAGTACTTC. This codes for CASSRTSGGSEEQYF.

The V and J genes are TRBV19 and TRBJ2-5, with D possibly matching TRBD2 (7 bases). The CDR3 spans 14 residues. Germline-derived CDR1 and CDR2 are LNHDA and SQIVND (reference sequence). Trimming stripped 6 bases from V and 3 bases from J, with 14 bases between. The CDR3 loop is CASRAGDKKETQYF. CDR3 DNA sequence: TGTGCCAGTAGGGCGGGGGACAAAAAAGAGACCCAGTACTTC. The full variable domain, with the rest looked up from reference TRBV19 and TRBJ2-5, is DGGITQSPKYLFRKEGQNVTLSCEQNLNHDAMYWYRQDPGQGLRLIYYSQIVNDFQKGDIAEGYSVSREKKESFPLTVTSAQKNPTAFYLCASRAGDKKETQYFGPGTRLLVL.

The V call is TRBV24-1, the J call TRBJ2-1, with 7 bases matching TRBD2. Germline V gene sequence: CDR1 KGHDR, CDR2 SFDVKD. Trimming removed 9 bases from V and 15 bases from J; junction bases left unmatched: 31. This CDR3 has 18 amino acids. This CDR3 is CATPAPHRTSIVFFPRFF. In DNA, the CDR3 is TGTGCCACCCCCGCGCCGCATAGGACTAGTATTGTTTTTTTTCCGCGGTTCTTC.

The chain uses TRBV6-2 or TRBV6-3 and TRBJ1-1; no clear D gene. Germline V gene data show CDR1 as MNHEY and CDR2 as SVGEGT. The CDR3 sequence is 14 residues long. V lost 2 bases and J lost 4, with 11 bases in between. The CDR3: CASSYPGFGTEAFF. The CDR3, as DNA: TGTGCCAGCAGTTACCCCGGGTTTGGCACTGAAGCTTTCTTT.

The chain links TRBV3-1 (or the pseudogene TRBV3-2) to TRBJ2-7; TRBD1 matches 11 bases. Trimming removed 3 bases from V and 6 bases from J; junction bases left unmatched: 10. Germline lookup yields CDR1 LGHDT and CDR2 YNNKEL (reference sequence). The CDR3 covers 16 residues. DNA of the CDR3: TGTGCCAGCAGCCAGCGGGGGGGACAGGGGGTCCTCGAGCAGTACTTC. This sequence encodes CASSQRGGQGVLEQYF.

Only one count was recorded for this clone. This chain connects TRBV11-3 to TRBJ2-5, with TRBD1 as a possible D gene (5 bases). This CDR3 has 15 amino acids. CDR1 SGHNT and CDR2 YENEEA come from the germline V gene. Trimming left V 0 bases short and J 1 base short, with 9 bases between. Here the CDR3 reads CASSLDGAAQETQYF. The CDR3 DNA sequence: TGTGCCAGCAGCTTAGATGGGGCGGCCCAAGAGACCCAGTACTTC.

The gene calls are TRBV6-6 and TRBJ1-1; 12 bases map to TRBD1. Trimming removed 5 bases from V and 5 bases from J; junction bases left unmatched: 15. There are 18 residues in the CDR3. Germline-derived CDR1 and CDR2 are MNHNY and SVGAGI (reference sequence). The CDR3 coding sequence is TGTGCCAGCAGTCCAAATCCGGGACAGGGGGCGATGGGGACTGAAGCTTTCTTT. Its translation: CASSPNPGQGAMGTEAFF.

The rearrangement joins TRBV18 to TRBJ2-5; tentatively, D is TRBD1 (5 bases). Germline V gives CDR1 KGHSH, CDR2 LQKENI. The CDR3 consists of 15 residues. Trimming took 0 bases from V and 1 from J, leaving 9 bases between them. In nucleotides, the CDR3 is TGTGCCAGCTCACCACCGGGGCTGCGCCAAGAGACCCAGTACTTC. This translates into CASSPPGLRQETQYF.

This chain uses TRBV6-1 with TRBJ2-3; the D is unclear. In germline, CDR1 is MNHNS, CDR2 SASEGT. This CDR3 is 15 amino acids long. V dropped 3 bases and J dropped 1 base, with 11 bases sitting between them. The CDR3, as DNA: TGTGCCAGCAGTGATCGGTCTCGGGGCACAGATACGCAGTATTTT. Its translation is CASSDRSRGTDTQYF.

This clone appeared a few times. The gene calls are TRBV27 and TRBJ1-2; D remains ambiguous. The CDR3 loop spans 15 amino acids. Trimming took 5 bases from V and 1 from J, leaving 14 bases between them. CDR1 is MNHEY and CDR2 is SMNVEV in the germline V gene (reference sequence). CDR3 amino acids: CASSLLPSSNYGYTF. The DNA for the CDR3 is TGTGCCAGCAGTCTCCTGCCGAGCAGTAACTATGGCTACACCTTC.

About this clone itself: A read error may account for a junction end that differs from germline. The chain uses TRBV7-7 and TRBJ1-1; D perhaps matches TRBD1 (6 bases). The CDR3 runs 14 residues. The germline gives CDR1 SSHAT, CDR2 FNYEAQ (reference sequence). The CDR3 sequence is CASSPLTGNTEAFF. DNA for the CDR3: TGTGCTAGCAGCCCTCTGACAGGGAACACTGAAGCTTTCTTT. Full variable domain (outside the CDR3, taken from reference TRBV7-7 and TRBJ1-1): GAGVSQSPRYKVTKRGQDVTLRCDPISSHATLYWYQQALGQGPEFLTYFNYEAQPDKSGLPSDRFSAERPEGSISTLTIQRTEQRDSAMYRCASSPLTGNTEAFFGQGTRLTVV.

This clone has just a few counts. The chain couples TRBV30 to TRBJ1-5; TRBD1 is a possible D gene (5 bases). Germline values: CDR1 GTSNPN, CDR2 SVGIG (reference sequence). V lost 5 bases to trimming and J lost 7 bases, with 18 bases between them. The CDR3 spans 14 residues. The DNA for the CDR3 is TGTGCCTGGGTTAAGCAGGGCAGCGGACAGCCCCAGCATTTT. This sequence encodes CAWVKQGSGQPQHF.

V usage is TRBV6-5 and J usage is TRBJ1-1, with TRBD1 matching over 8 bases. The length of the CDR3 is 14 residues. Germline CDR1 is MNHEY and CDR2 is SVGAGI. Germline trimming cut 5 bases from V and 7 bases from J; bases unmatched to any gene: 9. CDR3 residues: CASSKDRAYYEAFF. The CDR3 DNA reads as TGTGCCAGCAGTAAGGACAGGGCCTACTATGAAGCTTTCTTT.

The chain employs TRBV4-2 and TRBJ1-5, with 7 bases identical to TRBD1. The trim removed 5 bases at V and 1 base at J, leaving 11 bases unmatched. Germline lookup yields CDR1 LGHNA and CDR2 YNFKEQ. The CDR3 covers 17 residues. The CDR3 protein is CASSSRSGQISNQPQHF. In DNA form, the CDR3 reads TGTGCCAGCAGCTCTAGATCGGGACAGATAAGCAATCAGCCCCAGCATTTT.

The CDR3 protein is CASSHRSANTEAFF. As DNA, the CDR3 is TGTGCCAGCAGCCATAGATCTGCGAACACTGAAGCTTTCTTT. The chain combines TRBV3-1 (or the pseudogene TRBV3-2) with TRBJ1-1; D ambiguous. V lost 3 bases and J 1 base, leaving 9 bases between the germline ends. Per the germline V gene, CDR1 is LGHDT and CDR2 is YNNKEL (reference sequence). There are 14 residues in the CDR3.

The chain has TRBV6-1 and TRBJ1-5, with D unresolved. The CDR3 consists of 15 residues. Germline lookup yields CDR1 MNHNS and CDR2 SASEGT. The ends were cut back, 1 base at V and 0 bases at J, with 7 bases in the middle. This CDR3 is CASSEGSNSNQPQHF. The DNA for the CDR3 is TGTGCCAGCAGTGAAGGCAGTAATAGCAATCAGCCCCAGCATTTT.

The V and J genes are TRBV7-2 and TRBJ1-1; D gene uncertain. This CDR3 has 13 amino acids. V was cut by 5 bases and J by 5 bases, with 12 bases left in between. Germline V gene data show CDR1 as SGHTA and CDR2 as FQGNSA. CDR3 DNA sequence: TGTGCCAGCAGCAAAACCGACGGAACTGAAGCTTTCTTT. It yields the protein CASSKTDGTEAFF.

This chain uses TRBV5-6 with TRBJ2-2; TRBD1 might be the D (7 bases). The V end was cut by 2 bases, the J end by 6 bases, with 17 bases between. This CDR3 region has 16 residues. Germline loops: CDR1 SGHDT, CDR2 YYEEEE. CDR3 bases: TGTGCCAGCAGCTTCCAGGGGGGAAAAGGCGCCGGGGAGCTGTTTTTT. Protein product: CASSFQGGKGAGELFF.

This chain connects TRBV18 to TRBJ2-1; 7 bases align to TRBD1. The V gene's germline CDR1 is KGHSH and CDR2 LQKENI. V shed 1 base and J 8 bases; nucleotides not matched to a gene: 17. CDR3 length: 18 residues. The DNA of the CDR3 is TGTGCCAGCTCACCACGGGGAGAAGGGGGCCTACCCCGGGATGAGCAGTTCTTC. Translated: CASSPRGEGGLPRDEQFF.